Shown below are 31 T cell receptor beta chains from a single sample sequenced in a study of early T cells in non-severe SARS-CoV-2 infection. A single record per CDR3 protein comes from TCRdb applying MiXCR to the 5' RACE reads. The data show roughly 20,000 distinct CDR3 sequences, approximately 4.8% seen once. The sequencing sample was made of whole blood. The source is an adult who was a healthcare worker with PCR-confirmed SARS-CoV-2 infection or an uninfected control (not recorded which).

In this sample, this clonotype turned up many times. This chain connects TRBV7-2 to TRBJ2-1; D unclear. Deletions cut 5 bases from V and 2 bases from J, with 13 bases between. CDR3 length: 15 amino acids. Germline-derived CDR1 and CDR2 are SGHTA and FQGNSA. The CDR3 nucleotides are TGTGCCAGCAGCCCAGGTCAGGTCGCCTACAATGAGCAGTTCTTC. Translated: CASSPGQVAYNEQFF.

This clonotype is medium-sized by share. The rearrangement uses TRBV20-1 and TRBJ2-7, with D possibly matching TRBD2 (6 bases). V was trimmed by 1 base and J by 1 base, leaving 11 bases between them. The CDR3 covers 14 residues. The germline V gene has CDR1 DFQATT and CDR2 SNEGSKA (reference sequence). This CDR3 reads CSARGGGNSYEQYF. In nucleotides, the CDR3 is TGCAGTGCTAGAGGTGGGGGGAATTCCTACGAGCAGTACTTC.

This clonotype has at least ten counts. This chain connects TRBV5-1 to TRBJ2-5, with D possibly TRBD2 on 6 matching bases. Trimming left V 1 base short and J 2 bases short, with 9 bases between. This CDR3 has 14 amino acids. The germline V gene encodes CDR1 SGHRS and CDR2 YFSETQ. CDR3 in DNA: TGCGCCAGCAGCTTGAATGGGGGGCAAGAGACCCAGTACTTC. This gives the protein CASSLNGGQETQYF.

In this sample, this clonotype turned up a few times. For the CDR3, the DNA is TGTGCCAGCAGTGGAACGACAGGGGACTATACTGAAGCTTTCTTT. Translating gives CASSGTTGDYTEAFF. The gene calls are TRBV25-1 and TRBJ1-1, with 8 bases identical to TRBD1. This CDR3 contains 15 residues. Germline V lookup: CDR1 MGHDK, CDR2 SYGVNS. J was trimmed by 5 bases and V by 4 bases; bases with no gene match: 9.

The sample holds a few counts of this clonotype. The DNA of the CDR3 is TGTGCCAGCAGCTTAGGAGCGGGCGGGCCGGTGGAGACCCAGTACTTC. As protein: CASSLGAGGPVETQYF. The gene calls are TRBV11-2 and TRBJ2-5; maybe TRBD2 (6 bases). This CDR3 is built from 16 residues. The V and J ends lost 1 base and 5 bases respectively, with 17 bases between them. CDR1 is SGHAT and CDR2 is FQNNGV in the germline V gene.

A few counts support this clonotype. The rearrangement joins TRBV20-1 to TRBJ2-7; 7 bases map to TRBD2. From germline, CDR1 is DFQATT and CDR2 SNEGSKA (reference sequence). The CDR3 loop spans 15 amino acids. Trimming removed 1 base from V and 2 bases from J; junction bases left unmatched: 8. Here the CDR3 reads CSARGASGGAYEQYF. CDR3 sequence (DNA): TGCAGTGCTAGAGGTGCTAGCGGAGGAGCCTACGAGCAGTACTTC.

Many counts were recorded for this clonotype. The chain carries TRBV3-1 and TRBJ2-7; D gene uncertain. The CDR3 contains 14 residues. With 3 bases removed from V and 5 bases from J, the gap between germline ends came to 14 bases. Germline V lookup: CDR1 LGHDT, CDR2 YNNKEL (reference sequence). This CDR3 reads CASSHGQHTNEQYF. The CDR3 nucleotides read TGTGCCAGCAGCCATGGGCAGCACACTAACGAGCAGTACTTC.

This clonotype came up a few times. J is TRBJ2-1 and V is TRBV6-4, with 10 positions matching TRBD2. Germline-derived CDR1 and CDR2 are MRHNA and SNTAGT. V was pared by 5 bases and J by 3 bases, with 4 bases of the junction left unmatched. The CDR3 covers 15 residues. The chain's CDR3 is CASSLAGADYNEQFF. The CDR3 DNA follows: TGTGCCAGCAGTCTAGCGGGAGCCGACTACAATGAGCAGTTCTTC.

Many counts were recorded for this clonotype. The CDR3 DNA reads as TGTGCCAGCACCGTGACAGGGGCCAATAATTCACCCCTCCACTTT. It encodes CASTVTGANNSPLHF. This chain joins TRBV16 and TRBJ1-6; 8 bases fit TRBD1. With 7 bases clipped from V and 5 bases from J, the junction kept 7 bases outside the gene matches. Germline V gene sequence: CDR1 KGHSY, CDR2 FQNENV. This CDR3 is 15 amino acids long.

The gene calls are TRBV7-8 and TRBJ1-6; 7 bases align to TRBD1. V lost 1 base, J lost 8 bases, and 2 bases stayed unmatched. The CDR3 covers 14 residues. CDR1 and CDR2 from the germline V gene are SGHVS and FQNEAQ. The CDR3 here is CASSLVDRDSPLHF. The CDR3 nucleotides are TGTGCCAGCAGCTTAGTAGACAGGGATTCACCCCTCCACTTT.

This clonotype has ten or more counts. The genes are TRBV28 and TRBJ2-7, with 10 bases aligning to TRBD2. The CDR3 is 14 amino acids. V lost 5 bases, J lost 3 bases, and 4 bases stayed unmatched. Germline lookup yields CDR1 MDHEN and CDR2 SYDVKM. CDR3 sequence reads: CASSRSGGLYEQYF. DNA for the CDR3: TGTGCCAGCAGTCGTAGCGGGGGGCTCTACGAGCAGTACTTC.

Ten or more counts support this clonotype. The chain uses TRBV29-1 and TRBJ1-2; D unclear. CDR1 and CDR2 (germline): SQVTM, ANQGSEA. This CDR3 contains 12 residues. V was trimmed by 7 bases and J by 8 bases, leaving 17 bases between them. Written as DNA, the CDR3 is TGCAGCGCCACACCCGAGGGCTTCGGCTACACCTTC. Amino acids: CSATPEGFGYTF.

There are many counts of this clonotype. The gene calls are TRBV12-5 and TRBJ1-1; D is ambiguous. Trimming left V 7 bases short and J 0 bases short, with 9 bases between. The CDR3 length is 13 residues. Germline V gene sequence: CDR1 LGHNT, CDR2 FRNRAP. The CDR3 region is CASALGMNTEAFF. The CDR3 coding sequence is TGTGCTAGTGCCCTAGGGATGAACACTGAAGCTTTCTTT.

The J gene is TRBJ2-7, the V gene TRBV7-9; D is undetermined. V was shortened by 5 bases and J by 2 bases, with 7 bases between the two germline ends. CDR1 SEHNR and CDR2 FQNEAQ come from the germline V gene (reference sequence). The CDR3 is 12 residues long. The CDR3 region has the DNA TGTGCCAGCAGCCTCACTACCTACGAGCAGTACTTC. Translation: CASSLTTYEQYF.

This clonotype has a count of ten or more. The V gene is TRBV5-4, the J gene TRBJ2-5, with a weak D call TRBD1 (6 bases). With 6 bases removed from V and 3 bases from J, the gap between germline ends came to 12 bases. The length of the CDR3 is 13 residues. The germline V gene has CDR1 SGHNT and CDR2 YYREEE (reference sequence). The CDR3 bases are TGTGCCAGCACCGTCACAGGGAAAGAGACCCAGTACTTC. It codes for CASTVTGKETQYF. Full variable domain (remainder filled in from reference TRBV5-4 and TRBJ2-5): ETGVTQSPTHLIKTRGQQVTLRCSSQSGHNTVSWYQQALGQGPQFIFQYYREEENGRGNFPPRFSGLQFPNYSSELNVNALELDDSALYLCASTVTGKETQYFGPGTRLLVL.

In this sample, this clonotype turned up once. The gene calls are TRBV11-2 and TRBJ2-2; TRBD1 matches 8 bases. Per the germline V gene, CDR1 is SGHAT and CDR2 is FQNNGV. CDR3 size: 17 residues. V was clipped by 3 bases and J by 4 bases; unmatched bases: 10. CDR3 nucleotides: TGTGCCAGCAGCTTTCCGTCCAGGGGGCCTGTCACCGGGGAGCTGTTTTTT. Protein product: CASSFPSRGPVTGELFF. Based on the CDR3 plus reference TRBV11-2 and TRBJ2-2, the full variable domain is EAGVAQSPRYKIIEKRQSVAFWCNPISGHATLYWYQQILGQGPKLLIQFQNNGVVDDSQLPKDRFSAERLKGVDSTLKIQPAKLEDSAVYLCASSFPSRGPVTGELFFGEGSRLTVL.

In its sample, this clonotype ranks as medium-sized. V and J are TRBV5-1 and TRBJ2-2; 8 bases match TRBD1. Germline-derived CDR1 and CDR2 are SGHRS and YFSETQ. J lost 5 bases, V lost 0 bases, and 0 bases had no gene match. The length of the CDR3 is 14 residues. In nucleotides, the CDR3 is TGCGCCAGCAGCTTGGGACAGGGGACCGGGGAGCTGTTTTTT. Its translation: CASSLGQGTGELFF.

Ten or more counts support this clonotype. The chain recombines TRBV7-6 with TRBJ1-5, with D hard to call. Trimming cost V 5 bases and J 9 bases, with 11 bases left between them. Per the germline V gene, CDR1 is SGHVS and CDR2 is FNYEAQ. There are 12 residues in the CDR3. CDR3 DNA sequence: TGTGCCAGCAGCCTTCCAAACTCGCCCCAGCATTTT. Amino acid sequence: CASSLPNSPQHF.

The chain combines TRBV7-2 with TRBJ2-7; D may be TRBD2 (5 bases). Trimming removed 5 bases at V and 5 bases at J, with 13 bases between. CDR3 length: 13 amino acids. CDR1 and CDR2 from the germline V gene are SGHTA and FQGNSA. The CDR3 nucleotides are TGTGCCAGCAGCCCCTCCCTGGAGGACGAGCAGTACTTC. Amino acid sequence: CASSPSLEDEQYF.

This clonotype is categorized as medium-sized. V and J are TRBV18 and TRBJ2-7, with D perhaps matching TRBD1 (6 bases). The CDR3 consists of 13 residues. Trimming stripped 6 bases from V and 1 base from J, with 10 bases between. Germline V gives CDR1 KGHSH, CDR2 LQKENI. The CDR3 DNA reads as TGTGCCAGCTCGCCCGGACAGTCCTACGAGCAGTACTTC. This gives the protein CASSPGQSYEQYF.

V is TRBV7-2 and J is TRBJ2-2; D is unresolved. V lost 6 bases and J 5 bases, leaving 13 bases between the germline ends. CDR1 and CDR2 (germline): SGHTA, FQGNSA. The CDR3 spans 14 residues. CDR3 nucleotides: TGTGCCAGCAGTTTCCTCAGGTTAACCGGGGAGCTGTTTTTT. As protein: CASSFLRLTGELFF.

This clonotype was found many times. The chain links TRBV10-2 to TRBJ1-3; possible D gene TRBD1, 5 bases. CDR1 is WSHSY, CDR2 SAAADI, per germline. The CDR3 loop spans 15 amino acids. Trimming stripped 6 bases from V and 6 bases from J, with 18 bases between. The CDR3 DNA reads TGCGCCAGCAGCCAAGTGCGGGGGGGAGAAAACACCATATATTTT. It is translated as CASSQVRGGENTIYF.

The chain links TRBV20-1 to TRBJ2-7, with 8 nucleotides matching TRBD1. Germline V CDR1 and CDR2: DFQATT, SNEGSKA (reference sequence). The CDR3 extends over 15 amino acids. With V trimmed by 2 bases and J by 3 bases, 9 bases remained unmatched. CDR3 protein: CSARPQGARIYEQYF. DNA of the CDR3: TGCAGTGCTAGACCCCAGGGGGCTAGGATCTACGAGCAGTACTTC.

The chain has TRBV7-6 and TRBJ2-7, with 8 bases that match TRBD2. The CDR3 spans 13 residues. Trimming cost V 3 bases and J 4 bases; bases outside gene matches: 2. CDR1 is SGHVS, CDR2 FNYEAQ, per germline. CDR3 DNA: TGTGCCAGCAGCTTTGAGCGGGAGTACGAGCAGTACTTC. Amino acids: CASSFEREYEQYF.

The CDR3 region has the DNA TGTGCCAGCAGTGAAGAGGCTAGCGGGGGGGCGAGTCCCCAGTACTTC. Protein product: CASSEEASGGASPQYF. The chain has TRBV6-1 and TRBJ2-5; 12 positions agree with TRBD2. The CDR3 covers 16 residues. Trimming removed 1 base from V and 9 bases from J; junction bases left unmatched: 9. CDR1 is MNHNS and CDR2 is SASEGT in the germline V gene.

This clonotype occurred many times. The chain has TRBV10-1 and TRBJ1-2; D may be TRBD1 (5 bases). Germline lookup yields CDR1 WNHNN and CDR2 SYGVQD (reference sequence). CDR3 length: 14 residues. V was trimmed by 11 bases and J by 0 bases, leaving 16 bases between them. The DNA of the CDR3 is TGCGCCGATCCTTTGAGGGGAGCTAACTATGGCTACACCTTC. As protein: CADPLRGANYGYTF.

Many counts were recorded for this clonotype. The chain has TRBV20-1 and TRBJ2-1; 7 positions agree with TRBD2. The CDR3 is 15 amino acids. CDR1 and CDR2 (germline): DFQATT, SNEGSKA (reference sequence). V lost 6 bases to trimming and J lost 4 bases; unmatched junction nucleotides: 12. The CDR3 loop reads CSAGERDSHYNEQFF. In DNA, the CDR3 is TGCAGTGCCGGAGAGCGGGACTCTCATTACAATGAGCAGTTCTTC.

This clonotype was seen at least ten times. CDR3 DNA: TGTGCCAGTTCTTGGGCAGATACGCAGTATTTT. Its protein product is CASSWADTQYF. The V gene is TRBV19, the J gene TRBJ2-3; no reliable D call. The CDR3 runs to 11 residues. Germline V CDR1 and CDR2: LNHDA, SQIVND (reference sequence). The V end lost 8 bases, the J end lost 4 bases, and 7 bases lay between the germline ends. Full variable domain (missing parts from reference TRBV19 and TRBJ2-3): DGGITQSPKYLFRKEGQNVTLSCEQNLNHDAMYWYRQDPGQGLRLIYYSQIVNDFQKGDIAEGYSVSREKKESFPLTVTSAQKNPTAFYLCASSWADTQYFGPGTRLTVL.

This clonotype was counted at least ten times. J is TRBJ1-4 and V is TRBV20-1, with TRBD1 matching over 7 bases. With 5 bases clipped from V and 4 bases from J, the junction kept 10 bases outside the gene matches. This CDR3 has 15 residues. Germline-derived CDR1 and CDR2 are DFQATT and SNEGSKA (reference sequence). CDR3 DNA: TGCAGTGCTGCCCGAGGGACAGCCAGTAATGAAAAACTGTTTTTT. This encodes CSAARGTASNEKLFF.

The chain joins TRBV6-1 to TRBJ1-2, with 8 bases that match TRBD1. J lost 0 bases, V lost 1 base, and 7 bases had no gene match. Germline CDR1 reads MNHNS; CDR2 reads SASEGT. The CDR3 covers 17 residues. CDR3 protein: CASSEGTGRGSNYGYTF. CDR3 nucleotides: TGTGCCAGCAGTGAAGGGACAGGGAGAGGGTCTAACTATGGCTACACCTTC.

Ten or more counts support this clonotype. The chain links TRBV12-5 to TRBJ2-2; weak D call: TRBD1 (6 bases). The germline CDR1 and CDR2 sequences are LGHNT and FRNRAP. Between the trimmed V and J ends, which lost 7 bases and 7 bases, there was a span of 22 bases. This CDR3 is 16 amino acids long. CDR3 in amino acids: CASVHTQQGRGGELFF. For the CDR3, the DNA is TGTGCTAGTGTCCACACTCAACAGGGAAGAGGCGGGGAGCTGTTTTTT.